Listed here are 29 T cell receptor delta chains from one sample, sequenced in a study of gamma-delta chains in newborns, infants, children. TCRdb repeated clone calling on the reads with CATT. Among roughly 1,300 delta-chain clones listed, approximately 0.98% were seen once. The sample consisted of blood. The receptors were gathered from a child in good health.

This clone was seen a handful of times. The chain recombines TRDV2 with TRDJ2; 9 bases fit TRDD3. CDR3 length: 16 residues. J lost 1 base, V lost 1 base, and 3 bases had no gene match. CDR1 and CDR2 (germline): GEAIGNYY, EKD. CDR3 in amino acids: CACDTLLGDLTAQLFF. DNA of the CDR3: TGTGCCTGTGACACTCTACTGGGGGATTTGACAGCACAACTCTTCTTT.

For this clone: The likely explanation is a read error, given a far larger clone one base away. Other DNA variants within this sample encode the same CDR3. V usage is TRDV2 and J usage is TRDJ1; D call uncertain. This CDR3 has 15 amino acids. Per germline, CDR1 GEAIGNYY and CDR2 EKD. CDR3 sequence reads: CACDIVGLKPDKLIF. The CDR3, as DNA: TGTGCCTGCGACATCGTCGGGTTAAAACCCGATAAACTCATCTTT.

In this sample, this clone turned up a few times. The protein in TCRdb stems from a much larger clone and differs at residue 11 from this DNA's translation, likely a read error; here the protein is translated from the DNA. CDR3 bases: TGTGCCTGTGACACCGGAGGGATCCATAGCCCCTGGGACACCCGACAGATGTTTTTC. This encodes CACDTGGIHSPWDTRQMFF. This rearrangement joins TRDV2 to TRDJ3; TRDD3 is a possible D gene (5 bases). The V gene lost 0 bases and the J gene lost 2 bases, with 16 bases spanning the gap. This CDR3 is 19 amino acids long. Germline V CDR1 and CDR2: GEAIGNYY, EKD.

Concerning this clone: A far larger clone is off by one base, so a read error is likely. The V call is TRDV2, the J call TRDJ3; D is possibly TRDD3 (6 bases). This CDR3 is 17 amino acids long. From germline, CDR1 is GEAIGNYY and CDR2 EKD. The chain's CDR3 is CACDASGVGWDTRQTFF. CDR3 bases: TGTGCCTGTGACGCTTCTGGGGTAGGTTGGGACACCCGACAGACGTTTTTC.

On this clone: The protein that TCRdb holds for this DNA derives from a much larger clone and differs from the translated DNA at residue 3, which likely indicates a read error; the protein shown here is translated from the DNA. V gene TRDV2 combines with J gene TRDJ1; 11 bases match TRDD3. Germline V gene data show CDR1 as GEAIGNYY and CDR2 as EKD. This CDR3 contains 15 residues. CDR3 sequence (DNA): TGTGCCCGTGACACCTTACTGGGGGATAAGGAGAAACTCATCTTT. Translated: CARDTLLGDKEKLIF.

In its sample, this clone was seen a few times. Just one base apart from a much larger clone, this may be a read error. J is TRDJ1 and V is TRDV2; a possible D gene is TRDD3 (6 bases). Germline assignment: CDR1 GEAIGNYY and CDR2 EKD. CDR3 length equals 17 residues. Trimming took 6 bases from V and 4 from J, leaving 26 bases between them. DNA of the CDR3: TGTGCCTGTCTAGGACTGGGCAGATCGGAGGGGTACGATAAACTCATCTTT. It encodes CACLGLGRSEGYDKLIF.

A note on this clone: With only one base between it and a far larger clone, this is likely a read error. V and J are TRDV2 and TRDJ1; TRDD3 matches 11 bases. J lost 0 bases, V lost 0 bases, and 14 bases had no gene match. Germline V gene data show CDR1 as GEAIGNYY and CDR2 as EKD. The CDR3 consists of 20 residues. CDR3 bases: TGTGCCTGTGACACCGTACCATCTGGGGGATACTTATATAACACCGATAAACTCATCTTT. Its protein product is CACDTVPSGGYLYNTDKLIF.

This clone was seen only a few times. The chain links TRDV2 to TRDJ1; TRDD3 matches 8 bases. The junction had 7 bases not matched to a gene; V was cut back by 1 base and J by 4 bases. The germline V gene has CDR1 GEAIGNYY and CDR2 EKD. The CDR3 extends over 15 amino acids. DNA for the CDR3: TGTGCCTGTGACACGTTACTGGGGGCCAACGATAAACTCATCTTT. This translates into CACDTLLGANDKLIF.

This clone was seen a handful of times. A far larger clone is only one base removed, so a read error is likely. The chain is built from TRDV2 and TRDJ3; 8 bases map to TRDD3. CDR3 length: 18 amino acids. Germline CDR1 and CDR2: GEAIGNYY and EKD. The DNA for the CDR3 is TGTGCCTGTGACACTGGGGGATTCAGCTCCCGGGACACCCGACAGATGTTTTTC. This translates into CACDTGGFSSRDTRQMFF.

This clone was counted a few times. Other DNA sequences within the sample encode an identical CDR3. The gene calls are TRDV2 and TRDJ3; 8 nucleotides agree with TRDD3. This CDR3 contains 23 residues. From germline, CDR1 is GEAIGNYY and CDR2 EKD. Germline trimming cut 5 bases from V and 0 bases from J; bases unmatched to any gene: 23. CDR3 nucleotide sequence: TGTGCCTGTGTGCCCTTGCTCCCTCTGGGGGACTCGGCTACCTCCTGGGACACCCGACAGATGTTTTTC. This gives the protein CACVPLLPLGDSATSWDTRQMFF.

Relative to its sample, this clone is large (0.1 to 1%). The same CDR3 is also encoded by other DNA sequences in this sample. V usage is TRDV2 and J usage is TRDJ3, with 10 bases that match TRDD3. V dropped 0 bases and J dropped 0; count of bases not matched to a gene: 1. The length of the CDR3 is 18 residues. Germline V CDR1 and CDR2: GEAIGNYY, EKD. Here the CDR3 reads CACDTAGGYSWDTRQMFF. The CDR3 DNA is TGTGCCTGTGACACCGCTGGGGGATACTCCTGGGACACCCGACAGATGTTTTTC.

This clone showed up just a few times. This CDR3 is also generated by other DNA sequences in the sample. V usage is TRDV2 and J usage is TRDJ2; D may be TRDD3 (5 bases). The CDR3 is 13 residues long. V was pared by 0 bases and J by 4 bases, with 5 bases between. Germline V gene sequence: CDR1 GEAIGNYY, CDR2 EKD. This CDR3 is CACDTWGTAQLFF. DNA for the CDR3: TGTGCCTGTGACACCTGGGGGACAGCACAACTCTTCTTT.

In this sample, this clone turned up a few times. A read error is the likely source, as a far larger clone sits one nucleotide away. This same CDR3 is encoded by further DNA sequences in the sample. The rearrangement joins TRDV2 to TRDJ1; TRDD3 agrees at 11 bases. V lost 3 bases to trimming and J lost 2 bases; unmatched junction nucleotides: 22. This CDR3 comprises 21 residues. Germline assignment: CDR1 GEAIGNYY and CDR2 EKD. CDR3 sequence reads: CACDPRPSRVLGDRETDKLIF. CDR3 nucleotide sequence: TGTGCCTGTGACCCTCGACCTTCCCGTGTACTGGGGGATAGAGAGACCGATAAACTCATCTTT.

About this clone itself: With a much larger clone just one base away, this may be a read error. This chain uses TRDV2 with TRDJ1; 8 positions match TRDD3. Per germline, CDR1 GEAIGNYY and CDR2 EKD. The CDR3 is 18 residues long. V was clipped by 0 bases and J by 2 bases; unmatched bases: 13. The CDR3 here is CACDTLGAGGRYTDKLIF. CDR3 coding DNA: TGTGCCTGTGACACCCTGGGTGCTGGGGGACGATATACCGATAAACTCATCTTT.

This clone was counted between two and nine times. A far larger clone lies a single base away; this is likely a read error. The chain combines TRDV2 with TRDJ1, with 11 bases identical to TRDD3. CDR1 is GEAIGNYY and CDR2 is EKD in the germline V gene. The J segment lost 3 bases and the V segment lost 3 bases, leaving 23 bases of the junction unmatched. CDR3 length: 21 amino acids. The CDR3 is CACDPRPSRVLGDREADKLIF. The CDR3 DNA follows: TGTGCCTGTGACCCTCGGCCTTCCCGTGTACTGGGGGATAGAGAGGCCGATAAACTCATCTTT.

This clone showed up just a few times. This sequence is one base from a far larger clone and is likely a read error. This same CDR3 is encoded by further DNA sequences in the sample. The chain employs TRDV2 and TRDJ1, with 9 bases matching TRDD3. CDR1 and CDR2 from the germline V gene are GEAIGNYY and EKD. This CDR3 spans 15 amino acids. V trimming: 0 bases; J trimming: 10 bases; junction bases outside the gene matches: 11. CDR3 sequence: CACDTVGGGYRGLIF. CDR3 in DNA: TGTGCCTGTGACACCGTAGGCGGGGGATACAGGGGACTCATCTTT.

Comment on this clone: A far larger clone differs by one base, so this is likely a read error. The same CDR3 can be traced to other DNA sequences in this sample. The J gene is TRDJ1, the V gene TRDV2; a possible D gene is TRDD3 (5 bases). CDR3 length: 15 residues. CDR1 is GEAIGNYY, CDR2 EKD, per germline. For the CDR3, the DNA is TGTGCCTGTGACACCATTGGGGTCGCCACCGATAAACTCATTTTT. Residues: CACDTIGVATDKLIF.

This clone was detected only a few times. It is likely a read error: a sequence one base away is far more abundant. The same CDR3 also results from other DNA sequences found in this sample. This chain connects TRDV2 to TRDJ1, with 13 bases fitting TRDD3. Germline CDR1 is GEAIGNYY and CDR2 is EKD. This CDR3 is built from 18 residues. Here the CDR3 DNA reads TGCGCCTGTGACACCGTTACTGGGGGATACGGCTACACCGATAAACTCATCTTT. As protein: CACDTVTGGYGYTDKLIF.

This clone was seen more than once but under ten times. The protein TCRdb lists belongs to a much larger clone and differs from this DNA's translation at residue 13, which points to a read error; the protein shown is made from the DNA. The V call is TRDV2, the J call TRDJ1; maybe TRDD3 (5 bases). The CDR3 runs 15 residues. The germline CDR1 and CDR2 sequences are GEAIGNYY and EKD. In DNA form, the CDR3 reads TGTGCCTGTGACATCCTTGGGGCCCACACCGATAAACCCATCTTT. Residues: CACDILGAHTDKPIF.

The table lists this clone with a few counts. It differs at one base from a far larger clone, so likely a read error. This CDR3 is also generated by other DNA sequences in the sample. The CDR3 DNA sequence: TGTGCCTGTGACTACATTACTGGGGGATACTTGGTCGGTGTCACCGATAAACTCATCTTT. Translating gives CACDYITGGYLVGVTDKLIF. V usage is TRDV2 and J usage is TRDJ1, with TRDD3 matching over 12 bases. V trimming: 3 bases; J trimming: 1 base; junction bases outside the gene matches: 17. There are 20 residues in the CDR3. Germline V CDR1 and CDR2: GEAIGNYY, EKD.

This sequence joins TRAV29/DV5 and TRDJ1; D gene ambiguous. There are 15 residues in the CDR3. Germline lookup yields CDR1 NSMFDY and CDR2 ISSIKDK. Trimming took off 0 bases at V and 11 bases at J, with 23 bases between the two ends. The CDR3 loop reads CAASARSHPSRKLIF. The DNA for the CDR3 is TGTGCAGCAAGCGCGCGATCCCACCCCTCACGTAAGCTCATCTTT.

In the case of this clone: It is likely a read error: a sequence one base away is far more abundant. In the same sample, other DNA sequences code for this CDR3. The chain is built from TRDV2 and TRDJ1; D gene uncertain. V lost 0 bases and J lost 2, with 18 bases in between. Germline CDR1 reads GEAIGNYY; CDR2 reads EKD. The CDR3 is 17 amino acids. This CDR3 reads CACDTVTSPGVTDKLIF. CDR3 DNA: TGTGCCTGTGACACCGTTACATCGCCCGGGGTGACCGATAAACTCATCTTT.

About this clone: A read error likely explains this, since a far larger clone differs by one base. Additional DNA sequences in this sample encode the identical CDR3. V and J are TRDV2 and TRDJ1; 12 bases match TRDD3. The CDR3 contains 16 residues. Trimming at V came to 3 bases and at J to 2 bases, leaving 6 bases not matched to a gene. Germline CDR1 reads GEAIGNYY; CDR2 reads EKD. Here the CDR3 DNA reads TGTGCCTGTGACGGACTGGGGGATACTAGGACCGATAAACTCATCTTT. It encodes CACDGLGDTRTDKLIF.

This clone was detected only a few times. This DNA's translation and the protein TCRdb lists, from a much larger clone, do not match at residue 3, likely due to a read error; the protein shown is translated from the DNA. This rearrangement joins TRDV2 to TRDJ1; 7 bases are shared with TRDD3. Trimming removed 7 bases from V and 3 bases from J; junction bases left unmatched: 13. The CDR3 totals 15 residues. Germline V gene data show CDR1 as GEAIGNYY and CDR2 as EKD. The chain's CDR3 is CAWDSIGDKADKLIF. In DNA form, the CDR3 reads TGTGCCTGGGACTCAATAGGGGATAAAGCCGATAAACTCATCTTT.

This clone came up a few times. A far larger clone lies a single base away; this is likely a read error. The same CDR3 is also encoded by other DNA sequences in this sample. The chain couples TRDV2 to TRDJ1; unclear D gene. The CDR3 loop spans 15 amino acids. From germline, CDR1 is GEAIGNYY and CDR2 EKD. The CDR3 region is CACDPLGPRTDKLIF. The CDR3 DNA reads as TGTGCCTGTGACCCTCTTGGGCCGAGGACCGACAAACTCATCTTT.

This clone has only a few counts. A far larger clone is one nucleotide away, so this likely arose from a read error. The chain joins TRDV2 to TRDJ1; TRDD3 matches 7 bases. V lost 2 bases to trimming and J lost 6 bases; unmatched junction nucleotides: 20. The CDR3 totals 18 residues. Germline V gene lookup returns CDR1 GEAIGNYY and CDR2 EKD. The CDR3 nucleotides read TGTGCCTGTGACATCGTCGGGGGATCCCAGACTGGGGTCCATAAACTCATCTTT. This codes for CACDIVGGSQTGVHKLIF.

This clone appeared a few times. V and J are TRDV2 and TRDJ3; 9 nucleotides agree with TRDD3. This CDR3 comprises 17 residues. The germline V gene has CDR1 GEAIGNYY and CDR2 EKD. V lost 2 bases and J lost 1; bases outside the gene matches: 2. The CDR3 DNA reads TGTGCCTGTGACAGTACTGGGGGATCCTGGGACACCCGACAGATGTTTTTC. This translates into CACDSTGGSWDTRQMFF.

With respect to this clone: A read error is likely here: a far larger clone is one base away. This same CDR3 is encoded by further DNA sequences in the sample. The V gene is TRDV2, the J gene TRDJ1, with D possibly TRDD3 on 6 matching bases. From germline, CDR1 is GEAIGNYY and CDR2 EKD. The CDR3 totals 15 residues. The chain's CDR3 is CACDTVGGGADKLIF. The CDR3 nucleotides read TGCGCCTGTGACACTGTTGGTGGGGGGGCGGATAAACTCATCTTT.

In its sample, this clone was seen a few times. This likely stems from a read error, as it lies one base from a far larger clone. Other DNA sequences of this sample code for an identical CDR3. V gene TRDV2 combines with J gene TRDJ3; 11 bases map to TRDD3. This CDR3 is 18 amino acids long. Germline CDR1 and CDR2: GEAIGNYY and EKD. The CDR3 DNA is TGTGCCTGTGACACCGCTGGGGGATACTCCTGGGACACCCGGCAGATGTTTTTC. Translated, it gives CACDTAGGYSWDTRQMFF.